Presented here are 14 T cell receptor beta chains from one specimen sequenced in a study of T cell repertoires in cytomegalovirus infection. These receptors have no identified antigens. From the reads, TCRdb called clonotypes with MiXCR, one entry per CDR3 protein. Among nearly 700,000 distinct CDR3 sequences listed, around 30% were seen once. The sample in question was cultured PBMCs, obtained from culture after CMV antigen stimulation. The receptors originated from a human donor in good health (CMV status not recorded). Some clones in this sample may be carry-over from other donors' samples.

This clonotype was counted many times. The V gene is TRBV7-8, the J gene TRBJ1-1; D call uncertain. V lost 0 bases, J lost 1 base, and 6 bases lay in between. The germline V gene encodes CDR1 SGHVS and CDR2 FQNEAQ. The CDR3 extends over 14 amino acids. The CDR3 is CASSLAPSNTEAFF. The CDR3 DNA is TGTGCCAGCAGCTTAGCGCCGTCGAACACTGAAGCTTTCTTT. The variable domain in full, with the rest retrieved from reference TRBV7-8 and TRBJ1-1, is GAGVSQSPRYKVAKRGQDVALRCDPISGHVSLFWYQQALGQGPEFLTYFQNEAQLDKSGLPSDRFFAERPEGSVSTLKIQRTQQEDSAVYLCASSLAPSNTEAFFGQGTRLTVV.

A few counts support this clonotype. The chain recombines TRBV20-1 with TRBJ1-3, with no clear D. The V and J ends lost 6 bases and 1 base respectively, with 4 bases between them. In germline, CDR1 is DFQATT, CDR2 SNEGSKA (reference sequence). This CDR3 has 11 residues. Here the CDR3 DNA reads TGCAGTGCCGGATCTGGAAACACCATATATTTT. It yields the protein CSAGSGNTIYF.

The CDR3 bases are TGTGCCAGCTCAGACGGGCAGAAAAACTATGGCTACACCTTC. It translates to CASSDGQKNYGYTF. This chain links TRBV18 with TRBJ1-2; D is undetermined. The CDR3 extends over 14 amino acids. V was cut by 5 bases and J by 2 bases, with 12 bases left in between. Germline V gives CDR1 KGHSH, CDR2 LQKENI.

This clonotype was observed once. V usage is TRBV28 and J usage is TRBJ2-3; D is perhaps TRBD2 (5 bases). Germline assignment: CDR1 MDHEN and CDR2 SYDVKM. V shed 2 bases and J shed 2 bases, with 14 bases lying between them. The CDR3 covers 16 residues. The DNA of the CDR3 is TGTGCCAGCAGTTTAAGGGCCGGACTCAACACAGATACGCAGTATTTT. Translation: CASSLRAGLNTDTQYF.

J is TRBJ2-7 and V is TRBV23-1, with D perhaps matching TRBD2 (6 bases). TRBV23-1 is given ORF status, its function remaining uncertain. This CDR3 region has 17 residues. V lost 3 bases, J lost 2 bases, and 20 bases lay in between. The DNA of the CDR3 is TGCGCCAGCAGTCAGAAATGCGGGGCAAGGGCCCCCTACGAGCAGTACTTC. It specifies CASSQKCGARAPYEQYF.

Regarding this clonotype: Its ends do not fully match the called genes, so a read error is possible. The V call is TRBV5-4, the J call TRBJ2-7; possible D gene TRBD1, 6 bases. The V gene's germline CDR1 is SGHNT and CDR2 YYREEE (reference sequence). This CDR3 contains 12 residues. In nucleotides, the CDR3 is TGTGCCAGCAGCCTCCAGGGGCAGGGTAACGTCTTC. Amino acids: CASSLQGQGNVF. Drawing the rest from reference TRBV5-4 and TRBJ2-7, the complete variable domain is ETGVTQSPTHLIKTRGQQVTLRCSSQSGHNTVSWYQQALGQGPQFIFQYYREEENGRGNFPPRFSGLQFPNYSSELNVNALELDDSALYLCASSLQGQGNVFGPGTRLTVT.

The V call is TRBV12-3 or TRBV12-4, the J call TRBJ1-6; D is unclear. This CDR3 has 13 amino acids. V lost 6 bases and J 13 bases, leaving 16 bases between the germline ends. CDR3 sequence reads: CASSKMEFRPLHF. The DNA of the CDR3 is TGTGCCAGCAGCAAAATGGAGTTTCGCCCCCTCCACTTT.

Here the CDR3 reads CASSEAEVDEQFF. CDR3 in DNA: TGTGCCAGCAGTGAAGCGGAAGTGGATGAGCAGTTCTTC. The chain links TRBV2 to TRBJ2-1, with unresolved D. Trimming pared 0 bases from V and 8 bases from J, leaving 8 bases between. This CDR3 is 13 amino acids long. Germline CDR1 and CDR2: SNHLY and FYNNEI.

This clonotype was counted only a few times. The V call is TRBV7-2, the J call TRBJ2-3, with a possible D match to TRBD2 (5 bases). V was trimmed by 1 base and J by 1 base, leaving 12 bases between them. CDR1 and CDR2 from the germline V gene are SGHTA and FQGNSA. This CDR3 is built from 16 residues. The CDR3 sequence: CASSLDRLRGTDTQYF. The CDR3 DNA reads as TGTGCCAGCAGCTTAGATCGACTGCGGGGCACAGATACGCAGTATTTT.

This clonotype appeared once. The chain carries TRBV12-3 or TRBV12-4 and TRBJ2-3; D not certain. CDR3 length equals 15 residues. V was pared by 6 bases and J by 3 bases, with 16 bases between. The CDR3 coding sequence is TGTGCCAGCAGACCGACTCGCGGCAAGACAGATACGCAGTATTTT. It translates to CASRPTRGKTDTQYF.

This clonotype showed up just a few times. This chain connects TRBV7-9 to TRBJ2-2, with D hard to call. This CDR3 has 14 residues. Trimming took off 5 bases at V and 4 bases at J, with 11 bases between the two ends. The germline V gene encodes CDR1 SEHNR and CDR2 FQNEAQ (reference sequence). In DNA, the CDR3 is TGTGCCAGCAGCCGCATCGACCTCACCGGGGAGCTGTTTTTT. It encodes CASSRIDLTGELFF.

This clonotype appeared a few times. This chain connects TRBV10-3 to TRBJ2-1; weak D call: TRBD1 (5 bases). From germline, CDR1 is ENHRY and CDR2 SYGVKD. The CDR3 is 15 residues long. Deletions cut 2 bases from V and 6 bases from J, with 14 bases between. CDR3 in amino acids: CAISERGTAPNEQFF. The CDR3 bases are TGTGCCATCAGTGAGAGGGGTACGGCCCCCAATGAGCAGTTCTTC.

J is TRBJ1-5 and V is TRBV4-1; unclear D gene. Germline V gene lookup returns CDR1 MGHRA and CDR2 YSYEKL. V was cut by 4 bases and J by 12 bases, with 19 bases left in between. CDR3 length: 14 amino acids. The CDR3 DNA reads TGCGCCAGCAGCCGAATTGGTACCGAAAGGGTCCAGCATTTT. This codes for CASSRIGTERVQHF.

The chain couples TRBV2 to TRBJ1-2; D gene unclear. Germline CDR1 is SNHLY and CDR2 is FYNNEI. This CDR3 contains 14 residues. Trimming shortened V by 8 bases and J by 3 bases, and 16 bases separated the two germline ends. Here the CDR3 reads CASPEVAAHYGYTF. The CDR3 bases are TGTGCCAGCCCTGAAGTGGCGGCGCACTATGGCTACACCTTC.